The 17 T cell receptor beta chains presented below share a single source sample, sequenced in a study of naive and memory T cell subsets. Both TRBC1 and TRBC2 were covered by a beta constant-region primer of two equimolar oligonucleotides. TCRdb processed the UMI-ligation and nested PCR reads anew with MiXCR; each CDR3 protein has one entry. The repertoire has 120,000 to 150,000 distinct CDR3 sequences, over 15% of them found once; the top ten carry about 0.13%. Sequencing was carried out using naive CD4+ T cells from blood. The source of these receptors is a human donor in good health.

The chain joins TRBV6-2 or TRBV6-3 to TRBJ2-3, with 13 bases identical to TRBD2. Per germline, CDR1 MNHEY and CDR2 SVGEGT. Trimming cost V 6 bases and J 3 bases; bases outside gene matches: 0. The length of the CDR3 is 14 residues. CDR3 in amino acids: CASRGLAGTDTQYF. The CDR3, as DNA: TGTGCCAGCAGGGGACTAGCGGGAACAGATACGCAGTATTTT.

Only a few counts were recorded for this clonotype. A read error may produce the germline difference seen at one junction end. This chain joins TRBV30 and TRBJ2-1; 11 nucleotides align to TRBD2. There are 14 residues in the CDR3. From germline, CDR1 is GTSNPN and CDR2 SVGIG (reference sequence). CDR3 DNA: TGTGCCTGGATTCGGGGGCTAGCGGGAGGCACCTCAATCTTC. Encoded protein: CAWIRGLAGGTSIF.

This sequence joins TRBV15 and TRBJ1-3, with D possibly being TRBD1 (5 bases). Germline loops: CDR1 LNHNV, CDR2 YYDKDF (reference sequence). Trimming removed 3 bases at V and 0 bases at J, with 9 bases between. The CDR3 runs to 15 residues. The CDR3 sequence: CATSSRQTSGNTIYF. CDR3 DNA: TGTGCCACCAGCAGTAGACAGACCTCTGGAAACACCATATATTTT.

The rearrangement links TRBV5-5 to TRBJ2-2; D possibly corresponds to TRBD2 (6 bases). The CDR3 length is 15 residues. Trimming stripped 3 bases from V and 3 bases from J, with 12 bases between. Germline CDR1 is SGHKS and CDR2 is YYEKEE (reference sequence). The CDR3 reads CASSWATGDTGELFF. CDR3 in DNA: TGTGCCAGCAGCTGGGCGACGGGAGACACCGGGGAGCTGTTTTTT.

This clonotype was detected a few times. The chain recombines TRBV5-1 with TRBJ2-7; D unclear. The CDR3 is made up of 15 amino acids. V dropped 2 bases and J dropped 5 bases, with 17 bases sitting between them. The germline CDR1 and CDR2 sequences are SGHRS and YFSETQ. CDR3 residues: CASSFETYAMNEQYF. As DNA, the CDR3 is TGCGCCAGCAGCTTCGAAACATACGCGATGAACGAGCAGTACTTC.

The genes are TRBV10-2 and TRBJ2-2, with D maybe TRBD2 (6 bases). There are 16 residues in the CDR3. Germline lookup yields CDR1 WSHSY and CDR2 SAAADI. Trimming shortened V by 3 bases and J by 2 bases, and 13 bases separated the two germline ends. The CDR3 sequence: CASSDRLGFNTGELFF. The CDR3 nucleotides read TGCGCCAGCAGTGACCGACTAGGGTTCAACACCGGGGAGCTGTTTTTT.

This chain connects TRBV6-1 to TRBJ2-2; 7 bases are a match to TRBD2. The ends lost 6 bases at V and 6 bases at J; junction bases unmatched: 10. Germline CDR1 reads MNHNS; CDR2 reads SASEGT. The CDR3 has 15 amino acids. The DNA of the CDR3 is TGTGCCAGCAGCCCTTCTCCAGGGAGGGCCGGGGAGCTGTTTTTT. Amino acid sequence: CASSPSPGRAGELFF.

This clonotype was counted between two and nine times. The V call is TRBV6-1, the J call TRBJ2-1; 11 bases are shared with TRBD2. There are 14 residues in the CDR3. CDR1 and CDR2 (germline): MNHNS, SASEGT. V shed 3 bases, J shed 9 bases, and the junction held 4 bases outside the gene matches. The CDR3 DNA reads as TGTGCCAGCAGTGAGACTAGCGGGATTGGTGAGCAGTTCTTC. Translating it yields CASSETSGIGEQFF.

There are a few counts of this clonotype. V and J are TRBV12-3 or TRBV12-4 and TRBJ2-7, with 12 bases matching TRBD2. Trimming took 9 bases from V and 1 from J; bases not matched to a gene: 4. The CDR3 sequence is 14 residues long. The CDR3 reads CASGLAGGSYEQYF. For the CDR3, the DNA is TGTGCCAGTGGGCTAGCGGGAGGGTCCTACGAGCAGTACTTC.

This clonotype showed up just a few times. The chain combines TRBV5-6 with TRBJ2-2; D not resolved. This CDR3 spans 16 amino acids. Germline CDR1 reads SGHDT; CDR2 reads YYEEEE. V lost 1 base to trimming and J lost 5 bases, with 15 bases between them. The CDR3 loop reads CASSLMDPLRTGELFF. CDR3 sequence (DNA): TGTGCCAGCAGCTTGATGGACCCTCTGCGGACCGGGGAGCTGTTTTTT. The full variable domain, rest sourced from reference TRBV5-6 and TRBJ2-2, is DAGVTQSPTHLIKTRGQQVTLRCSPKSGHDTVSWYQQALGQGPQFIFQYYEEEERQRGNFPDRFSGHQFPNYSSELNVNALLLGDSALYLCASSLMDPLRTGELFFGEGSRLTVL.

DNA for the CDR3: TGCAGTGCTAGAGACGCAGGGGGCAGTGGGGAAAAACTGTTTTTT. It translates to CSARDAGGSGEKLFF. The rearrangement links TRBV20-1 to TRBJ1-4; 8 bases fit TRBD1. The ends lost 0 bases at V and 8 bases at J; junction bases unmatched: 8. Per germline, CDR1 DFQATT and CDR2 SNEGSKA (reference sequence). The CDR3 totals 15 residues.

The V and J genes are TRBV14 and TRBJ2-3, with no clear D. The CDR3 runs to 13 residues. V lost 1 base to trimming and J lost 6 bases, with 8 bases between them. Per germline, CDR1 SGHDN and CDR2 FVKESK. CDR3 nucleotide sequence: TGTGCCAGCAGCCAAGCGGGCCTGGATACGCAGTATTTT. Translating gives CASSQAGLDTQYF. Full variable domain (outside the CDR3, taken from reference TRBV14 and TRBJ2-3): EAGVTQFPSHSVIEKGQTVTLRCDPISGHDNLYWYRRVMGKEIKFLLHFVKESKQDESGMPNNRFLAERTGGTYSTLKVQPAELEDSGVYFCASSQAGLDTQYFGPGTRLTVL.

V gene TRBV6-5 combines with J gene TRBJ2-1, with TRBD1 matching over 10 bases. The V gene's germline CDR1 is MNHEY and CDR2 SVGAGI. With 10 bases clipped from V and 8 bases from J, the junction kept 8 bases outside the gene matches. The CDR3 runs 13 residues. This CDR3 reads CAISRGQGYEQFF. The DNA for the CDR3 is TGTGCCATTTCCCGGGGACAGGGGTATGAGCAGTTCTTC.

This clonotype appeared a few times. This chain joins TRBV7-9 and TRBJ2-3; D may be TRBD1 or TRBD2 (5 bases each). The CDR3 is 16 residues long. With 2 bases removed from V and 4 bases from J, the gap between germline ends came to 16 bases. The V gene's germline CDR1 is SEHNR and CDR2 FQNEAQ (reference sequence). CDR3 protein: CASSLPGRRGADTQYF. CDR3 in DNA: TGTGCCAGCAGCTTACCTGGTAGAAGAGGGGCAGATACGCAGTATTTT.

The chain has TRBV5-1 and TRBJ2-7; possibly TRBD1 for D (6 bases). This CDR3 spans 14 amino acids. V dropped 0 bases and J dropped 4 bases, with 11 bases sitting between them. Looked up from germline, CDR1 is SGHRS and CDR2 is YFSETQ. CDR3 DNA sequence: TGCGCCAGCAGCTTGGCCATCACAGGGTACGAGCAGTACTTC. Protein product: CASSLAITGYEQYF.

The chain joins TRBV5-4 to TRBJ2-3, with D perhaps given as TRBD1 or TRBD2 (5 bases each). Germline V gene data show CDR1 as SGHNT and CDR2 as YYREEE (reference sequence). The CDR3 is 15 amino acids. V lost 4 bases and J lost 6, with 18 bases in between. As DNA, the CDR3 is TGTGCCAGCAGCCTACCGGGACGAGCGTCGGATACGCAGTATTTT. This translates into CASSLPGRASDTQYF.

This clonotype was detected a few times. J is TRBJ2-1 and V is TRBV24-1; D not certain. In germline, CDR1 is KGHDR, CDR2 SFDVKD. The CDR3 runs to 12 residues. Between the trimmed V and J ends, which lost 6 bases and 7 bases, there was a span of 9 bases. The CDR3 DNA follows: TGTGCCACCAGTTCACCCTCAAATGAGCAGTTCTTC. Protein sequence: CATSSPSNEQFF.